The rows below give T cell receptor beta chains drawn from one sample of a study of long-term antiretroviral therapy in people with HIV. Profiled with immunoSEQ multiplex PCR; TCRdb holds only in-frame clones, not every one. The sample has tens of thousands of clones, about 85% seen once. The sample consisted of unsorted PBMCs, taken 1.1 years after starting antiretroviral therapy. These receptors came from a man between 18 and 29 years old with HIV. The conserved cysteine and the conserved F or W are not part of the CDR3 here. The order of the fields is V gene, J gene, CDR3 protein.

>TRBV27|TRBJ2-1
ASSFGAGGEQF
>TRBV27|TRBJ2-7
ASTGTGTYEQY
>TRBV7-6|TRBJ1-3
ASSLEGSGNTIY
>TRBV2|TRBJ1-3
ASKGSGNTIY
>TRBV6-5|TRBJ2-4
ASSYAALAAKNIQY
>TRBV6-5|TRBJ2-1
ASTGLGNEQF
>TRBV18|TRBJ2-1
ASSPSRLADEQF
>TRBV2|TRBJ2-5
ASGGGSPQETQY
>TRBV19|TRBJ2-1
ASSIRQRGGNEQF
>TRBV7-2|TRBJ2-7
ASSSQDFSYEQY
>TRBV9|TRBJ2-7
ASSVDPGSNEQY
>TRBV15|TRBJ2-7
ATSRDPGLAYEQY
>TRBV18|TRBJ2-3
ASSPPGSPDTQY
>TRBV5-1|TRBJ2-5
ASSLRASGEETQY
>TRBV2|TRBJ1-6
ASGQGSYNSPLH
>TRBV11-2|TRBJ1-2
ASSLEPTENGYT
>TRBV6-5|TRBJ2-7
ASRRGAGSYEQY
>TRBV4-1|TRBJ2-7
ASSQEAGQHEQY
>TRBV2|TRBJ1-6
ASSGPDTGNSPLH
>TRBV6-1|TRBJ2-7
VVWRDRREQY
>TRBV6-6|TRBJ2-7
ASTRGRGQRVIEQY
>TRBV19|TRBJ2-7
ASSIGSRTGGYEQY
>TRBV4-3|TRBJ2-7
ASSQEQGWRTYEQY
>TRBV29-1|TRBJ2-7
SVEVVDRGEYEQY
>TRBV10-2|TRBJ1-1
ASSGGSGTEAF
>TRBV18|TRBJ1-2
ASSPGGRLNYGYT
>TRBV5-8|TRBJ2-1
ASSVGTSGYNEQF
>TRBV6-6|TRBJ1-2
ASSLTDYGYT
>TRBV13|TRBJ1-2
ASSLGYRAGYT
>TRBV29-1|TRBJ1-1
SVLMDVNTEAF
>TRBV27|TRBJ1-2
ASSRGLDYGYT
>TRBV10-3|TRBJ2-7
AISLTGTPYEQY
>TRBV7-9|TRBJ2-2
ASTLKRNTGELF
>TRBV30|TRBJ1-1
AWARTLNTEAF
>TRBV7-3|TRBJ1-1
ASSLSGTNTEAF
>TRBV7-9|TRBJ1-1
ASSLLLGTEAF
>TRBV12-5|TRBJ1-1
ASGLVLGQGVTEAF
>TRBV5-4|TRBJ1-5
ASSPGQESNQPQH
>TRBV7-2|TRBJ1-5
ASIRGSGQPQH
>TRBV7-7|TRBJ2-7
ANTFVAAKGEAAPYEQY
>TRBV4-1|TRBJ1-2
ASSQHSANYGYT
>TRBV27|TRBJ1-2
ASSIADWSGGYT
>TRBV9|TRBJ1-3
ASSANREGGNTIY
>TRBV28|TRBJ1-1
ASAQGLEAF
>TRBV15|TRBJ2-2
ATSRAPGELF
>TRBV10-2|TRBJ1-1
ASGVEAF
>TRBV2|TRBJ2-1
ASRPGTSGKLEQF
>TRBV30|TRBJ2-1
AWSPSSVRF
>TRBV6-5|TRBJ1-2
ASSYRNDYGYT
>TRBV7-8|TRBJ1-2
ASSSQGANYGYT
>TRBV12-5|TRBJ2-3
ASASEITDTQY
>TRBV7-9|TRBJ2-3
ASSLPGGQLRTDTQY
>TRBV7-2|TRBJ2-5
ASSNQETQY
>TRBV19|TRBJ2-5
ASSIRGRETQY